Below, 11 T cell receptor beta chains from the same sample are listed, as sequenced in a study of T cell changes during pregnancy in multiple sclerosis. Clones were sequenced by immunoSEQ multiplex PCR, and TCRdb holds only the in-frame ones, with some missing. The table shows 95,000 to 150,000 clones, with under 95% occurring only once. Here the sequenced sample was peripheral blood, taken before pregnancy. The receptors were gathered from a female donor with multiple sclerosis, enrolled in a pregnancy study.

This chain uses TRBV29-1 with TRBJ1-1; 7 nucleotides match TRBD1. Germline CDR1 and CDR2: SQVTM and ANQGSEA. The CDR3 sequence is 13 residues long. Trimming took 3 bases from V and 4 from J; bases not matched to a gene: 5. For the CDR3, the DNA is TGCAGCGTTGAGCGGACAGGTTTCACTGAAGCTTTCTTT. This translates into CSVERTGFTEAFF.

V is TRBV6-4 and J is TRBJ1-4; 9 bases match TRBD1. J lost 4 bases, V lost 1 base, and 1 base had no gene match. CDR3 length: 15 amino acids. Per the germline V gene, CDR1 is MRHNA and CDR2 is SNTAGT. The CDR3: CASSDWDRDNEKLFF. CDR3 coding DNA: TGTGCCAGCAGTGACTGGGACAGGGATAATGAAAAACTGTTTTTT.

The chain couples TRBV21-1 to TRBJ1-5; the table assigns TRBD1, which was not confirmed against the DNA. TRBV21-1 is listed as a pseudogene. The CDR3 loop spans 17 amino acids. CDR3 in DNA: TGTGCCAGCAGCAAAGCCGGACAGGGGGTATGCAATCAGCCCCAGCATTTT. Translating gives CASSKAGQGVCNQPQHF.

This chain connects TRBV5-4 to TRBJ1-1; 7 bases agree with TRBD1. CDR1 is SGHNT and CDR2 is YYREEE in the germline V gene (reference sequence). After removal of 3 bases from V and 5 bases from J, the junction contained 10 bases not matched to a gene. The CDR3 has 15 residues. The CDR3 DNA follows: TGTGCCAGCAGCTCGTTACAGGGGAGAGGTACTGAAGCTTTCTTT. It is translated as CASSSLQGRGTEAFF. Combining the CDR3 with reference TRBV5-4 and TRBJ1-1 gives the whole variable domain ETGVTQSPTHLIKTRGQQVTLRCSSQSGHNTVSWYQQALGQGPQFIFQYYREEENGRGNFPPRFSGLQFPNYSSELNVNALELDDSALYLCASSSLQGRGTEAFFGQGTRLTVV.

There are a few counts of this clone. The chain couples TRBV28 to TRBJ1-2, with a possible D match to TRBD1 (6 bases). The CDR3 contains 13 residues. The germline V and J ends were trimmed by 7 bases and 7 bases, with 16 bases remaining between them. CDR1 MDHEN and CDR2 SYDVKM come from the germline V gene. The CDR3 bases are TGTGCCAGCACCACAAGGGGGTACCGTGGCTACACCTTC. Its protein is CASTTRGYRGYTF.

The chain links TRBV6-1 to TRBJ2-7; 10 nucleotides line up with TRBD2. The germline V gene has CDR1 MNHNS and CDR2 SASEGT. V trimming: 4 bases; J trimming: 0 bases; junction bases outside the gene matches: 6. CDR3 length equals 16 residues. The CDR3 coding sequence is TGTGCCAGCAGTGCATTACTAGCGGGGATCTCCTACGAGCAGTACTTC. Translating gives CASSALLAGISYEQYF.

This sequence joins TRBV30 and TRBJ1-2, with no clear D. Germline CDR1 GTSNPN, CDR2 SVGIG (reference sequence). This CDR3 has 12 amino acids. V was cut by 3 bases and J by 5 bases, with 10 bases left in between. The CDR3 region has the DNA TGTGCCTGGAGCCAAAGCGGTTATGGCTACACCTTC. This gives the protein CAWSQSGYGYTF.

This clone was recorded only once. The chain combines TRBV19 with TRBJ1-5; D is perhaps TRBD1 (5 bases). V was clipped by 4 bases and J by 0 bases, with 16 bases between them. The CDR3 loop spans 17 amino acids. CDR1 and CDR2 (germline): LNHDA, SQIVND (reference sequence). The chain's CDR3 is CASSTSGGSTSNQPQHF. The CDR3 region has the DNA TGTGCCAGTAGTACCTCCGGGGGATCGACTAGCAATCAGCCCCAGCATTTT.

This clone was counted a single time. The chain combines TRBV19 with TRBJ2-5, with D maybe TRBD1 (6 bases). The CDR3 spans 15 residues. The ends were cut back, 1 base at V and 3 bases at J, with 12 bases in the middle. Germline loops: CDR1 LNHDA, CDR2 SQIVND (reference sequence). Here the CDR3 DNA reads TGTGCCAGTAGTATAGTAGGGGCAGGGGAAGAGACCCAGTACTTC. This gives the protein CASSIVGAGEETQYF.

The rearrangement joins TRBV6-5 to TRBJ2-7; the match to TRBD1 covers 7 bases. J gave up 0 bases and V 4 bases, and 9 bases lay outside the gene matches. CDR1 MNHEY and CDR2 SVGAGI come from the germline V gene. CDR3 length: 16 amino acids. The DNA of the CDR3 is TGTGCCAGCAGTTCTGGGACAGCCTTCTTCTCCTACGAGCAGTACTTC. Translation gives CASSSGTAFFSYEQYF.

This sequence joins TRBV7-8 and TRBJ2-3, with 8 bases lining up with TRBD2. The trim removed 5 bases at V and 0 bases at J, leaving 4 bases unmatched. The CDR3 loop spans 15 amino acids. Germline assignment: CDR1 SGHVS and CDR2 FQNEAQ. The CDR3 spells CASSVLAGSTDTQYF. Here the CDR3 DNA reads TGTGCCAGCAGCGTCTTAGCGGGAAGCACAGATACGCAGTATTTT.